This entry lists 24 T cell receptor beta chains sequenced from one sample in a study of blood T cell repertoires in COVID-19. Repertoires were generated with immunoSEQ multiplex PCR, while TCRdb's copy carries only in-frame clones and drops some. The sample shows 60,000 or so clones, 85% to 90% of them seen only once. The sample taken for sequencing was peripheral blood. The source is a human donor with active COVID-19. The donor label of this sample is uncertain.

The chain carries TRBV7-2 and TRBJ2-5, with 7 bases aligning to TRBD2. The J segment lost 1 base and the V segment lost 1 base, leaving 6 bases of the junction unmatched. Germline V CDR1 and CDR2: SGHTA, FQGNSA. This CDR3 has 16 residues. The CDR3 DNA reads as TGTGCCAGCAGCTTAGGTGGAGGGAGGGGCCAAGAGACCCAGTACTTC. The encoded protein is CASSLGGGRGQETQYF.

J is TRBJ2-1 and V is TRBV19, with TRBD2 matching 10 bases. Germline lookup yields CDR1 LNHDA and CDR2 SQIVND (reference sequence). The V and J ends lost 8 bases and 4 bases, in that order; junction bases with no gene match: 11. The CDR3 has 16 amino acids. DNA for the CDR3: TGTGCCAGTGTTCTTAGCGGGGGGACTTCTTACAATGAGCAGTTCTTC. Protein: CASVLSGGTSYNEQFF. Using reference TRBV19 and TRBJ2-1 for the parts outside the CDR3, the full variable domain is DGGITQSPKYLFRKEGQNVTLSCEQNLNHDAMYWYRQDPGQGLRLIYYSQIVNDFQKGDIAEGYSVSREKKESFPLTVTSAQKNPTAFYLCASVLSGGTSYNEQFFGPGTRLTVL.

J is TRBJ2-3 and V is TRBV11-2; no clear D gene. V lost 3 bases, J lost 6 bases, and 4 bases lay in between. From germline, CDR1 is SGHAT and CDR2 FQNNGV. The CDR3 contains 11 residues. In DNA form, the CDR3 reads TGTGCCAGCAGCTTTCTCGATACGCAGTATTTT. This translates into CASSFLDTQYF.

The V gene is TRBV5-1, the J gene TRBJ2-5; D not resolved. The CDR3 is made up of 14 amino acids. V lost 2 bases and J lost 5, with 13 bases in between. Germline CDR1 SGHRS, CDR2 YFSETQ. The CDR3 protein is CASSLSSPVETQYF. CDR3 nucleotides: TGCGCCAGCAGCTTATCGTCCCCGGTGGAGACCCAGTACTTC.

The V call is TRBV6-5, the J call TRBJ2-7, with 8 bases fitting TRBD2. The length of the CDR3 is 11 residues. CDR1 is MNHEY, CDR2 SVGAGI, per germline. V gave up 6 bases and J gave up 7 bases; unmatched junction bases: 2. The CDR3 DNA is TGTGCCAGCAGCGGGAGGGCGGAGCAGTACTTC. It codes for CASSGRAEQYF.

The chain is built from TRBV28 and TRBJ2-2; a possible D gene is TRBD2 (5 bases). Germline loops: CDR1 MDHEN, CDR2 SYDVKM. V dropped 6 bases and J dropped 1 base, with 15 bases sitting between them. This CDR3 has 16 residues. The CDR3, as DNA: TGTGCCAGCAGCTCCTATCGGGGTCGGAACACCGGGGAGCTGTTTTTT. This encodes CASSSYRGRNTGELFF.

This clone was observed a single time. This rearrangement joins TRBV5-1 to TRBJ2-7, with D tentatively TRBD2 (6 bases). Germline values: CDR1 SGHRS, CDR2 YFSETQ. The CDR3 consists of 14 residues. V was shortened by 5 bases and J by 3 bases, with 15 bases between the two germline ends. CDR3 sequence: CASRPGMGGYEQYF. In DNA, the CDR3 is TGCGCCAGCAGACCTGGGATGGGGGGCTACGAGCAGTACTTC.

The V call is TRBV11-2, the J call TRBJ2-7, with 11 bases matching TRBD2. The CDR3 sequence is 15 residues long. Germline trimming cut 6 bases from V and 2 bases from J; bases unmatched to any gene: 6. CDR1 SGHAT and CDR2 FQNNGV come from the germline V gene. This chain's CDR3 is CASRLSTSGTYEQYF. CDR3 in DNA: TGTGCCAGCAGACTATCGACTAGCGGGACCTACGAGCAGTACTTC.

This rearrangement joins TRBV15 to TRBJ2-1; 13 nucleotides align to TRBD2. J gave up 4 bases and V 3 bases, and 9 bases lay outside the gene matches. The CDR3 loop spans 18 amino acids. Germline-derived CDR1 and CDR2 are LNHNV and YYDKDF (reference sequence). CDR3 in amino acids: CATSRWTSGSSRYNEQFF. DNA for the CDR3: TGTGCCACCAGCAGGTGGACTAGCGGGAGTAGTCGGTACAATGAGCAGTTCTTC. Variable domain in full (rest from reference TRBV15 and TRBJ2-1): DAMVIQNPRYQVTQFGKPVTLSCSQTLNHNVMYWYQQKSSQAPKLLFHYYDKDFNNEADTPDNFQSRRPNTSFCFLDIRSPGLGDTAMYLCATSRWTSGSSRYNEQFFGPGTRLTVL.

The chain links TRBV15 to TRBJ1-4; the D is unclear. The germline CDR1 and CDR2 sequences are LNHNV and YYDKDF (reference sequence). V shed 5 bases and J shed 0 bases, with 10 bases lying between them. The CDR3 is made up of 15 amino acids. The CDR3 region is CATSGSLATNEKLFF. The CDR3 DNA follows: TGTGCCACCAGCGGCTCTCTAGCAACTAATGAAAAACTGTTTTTT.

V gene TRBV7-9 combines with J gene TRBJ2-1; no clear D gene. Germline-derived CDR1 and CDR2 are SEHNR and FQNEAQ (reference sequence). V was pared by 6 bases and J by 9 bases, with 12 bases between. This CDR3 region has 12 residues. CDR3: CASRLPGGEQFF. In DNA, the CDR3 is TGTGCCAGCAGACTCCCCGGCGGTGAGCAGTTCTTC. Drawing the rest from reference TRBV7-9 and TRBJ2-1, the complete variable domain is DTGVSQNPRHKITKRGQNVTFRCDPISEHNRLYWYRQTLGQGPEFLTYFQNEAQLEKSRLLSDRFSAERPKGSFSTLEIQRTEQGDSAMYLCASRLPGGEQFFGPGTRLTVL.

This clone was found a few times. The J gene is TRBJ1-2, the V gene TRBV9; 9 bases match TRBD1. Trimming removed 3 bases from V and 4 bases from J; junction bases left unmatched: 4. Germline CDR1 reads SGDLS; CDR2 reads YYNGEE. The CDR3 is made up of 14 amino acids. CDR3 sequence (DNA): TGTGCCAGCAGCGCCGGACAGGGGCCCTATGGCTACACCTTC. Protein product: CASSAGQGPYGYTF.

This rearrangement joins TRBV7-2 to TRBJ1-1; TRBD1 might be the D (6 bases). V gave up 5 bases and J gave up 1 base, with 11 bases separating them. CDR1 is SGHTA, CDR2 FQGNSA, per germline. The CDR3 has 14 amino acids. The CDR3 loop is CASSILTGNTEAFF. CDR3 coding DNA: TGTGCCAGCAGCATTTTGACAGGGAACACTGAAGCTTTCTTT.

V gene TRBV11-2 combines with J gene TRBJ2-3; 12 bases line up with TRBD2. The CDR3 totals 16 residues. V was pared by 1 base and J by 5 bases, with 4 bases of the junction left unmatched. Germline V gene data show CDR1 as SGHAT and CDR2 as FQNNGV. The DNA for the CDR3 is TGTGCCAGCAGCTTAGCGCTAGCGGGGGGGCGAGATACGCAGTATTTT. It is translated as CASSLALAGGRDTQYF.

The sample holds one count of this clone. The rearrangement joins TRBV10-2 to TRBJ2-7; 9 positions agree with TRBD1. Germline trimming cut 8 bases from V and 3 bases from J; bases unmatched to any gene: 5. The CDR3 is 13 residues long. Germline-derived CDR1 and CDR2 are WSHSY and SAAADI. CDR3 in amino acids: CASGDRGFYEQYF. The CDR3 DNA follows: TGCGCCAGCGGAGACAGGGGGTTCTACGAGCAGTACTTC.

The rearrangement joins TRBV18 to TRBJ2-5; D is ambiguous. Germline assignment: CDR1 KGHSH and CDR2 LQKENI. The CDR3 has 13 amino acids. Between the trimmed V and J ends, which lost 3 bases and 4 bases, there was a span of 9 bases. CDR3 loop: CASSPIPGETQYF. The CDR3, as DNA: TGTGCCAGCTCACCTATCCCCGGAGAGACCCAGTACTTC.

This rearrangement joins TRBV5-1 to TRBJ2-7; TRBD2 agrees at 12 bases. CDR3 length: 14 amino acids. V lost 3 bases, J lost 5 bases, and 3 bases stayed unmatched. CDR1 and CDR2 from the germline V gene are SGHRS and YFSETQ. The CDR3 DNA sequence: TGCGCCAGCAGCTCGCGGACTAGCGGGAACGAGCAGTACTTC. Encoded protein: CASSSRTSGNEQYF.

The CDR3 loop reads CASSPRDFIYEQYF. DNA for the CDR3: TGTGCCAGCAGCCCTCGGGACTTTATCTACGAGCAGTACTTC. This chain links TRBV5-6 with TRBJ2-7; a possible D gene is TRBD2 (6 bases). The CDR3 is made up of 14 amino acids. V was shortened by 4 bases and J by 3 bases, with 14 bases between the two germline ends. The germline V gene encodes CDR1 SGHDT and CDR2 YYEEEE.

The chain joins TRBV28 to TRBJ1-1; no firm D call. V was trimmed by 7 bases and J by 6 bases, leaving 18 bases between them. The germline gives CDR1 MDHEN, CDR2 SYDVKM. This CDR3 contains 14 residues. Written as DNA, the CDR3 is TGTGCCAGCATCCCGGGTCTCCTTCCCGCTGAAGCTTTCTTT. This codes for CASIPGLLPAEAFF.

The chain couples TRBV24-1 to TRBJ1-4; weak D call: TRBD1 (5 bases). V was shortened by 3 bases and J by 6 bases, with 16 bases between the two germline ends. This CDR3 region has 16 residues. The V gene's germline CDR1 is KGHDR and CDR2 SFDVKD. CDR3: CATSDPTVGADEKLFF. DNA for the CDR3: TGTGCCACCAGTGATCCGACAGTTGGGGCGGATGAAAAACTGTTTTTT.

This rearrangement joins TRBV2 to TRBJ2-7, with 7 bases matching TRBD1. This CDR3 has 17 amino acids. V shed 5 bases, J shed 0 bases, and the junction held 13 bases outside the gene matches. Per the germline V gene, CDR1 is SNHLY and CDR2 is FYNNEI. For the CDR3, the DNA is TGTGCCAGCAGTCTGGGGCTTACTAGGACAGGCTCCTACGAGCAGTACTTC. It translates to CASSLGLTRTGSYEQYF. Based on the CDR3 plus reference TRBV2 and TRBJ2-7, the full variable domain is EPEVTQTPSHQVTQMGQEVILRCVPISNHLYFYWYRQILGQKVEFLVSFYNNEISEKSEIFDDQFSVERPDGSNFTLKIRSTKLEDSAMYFCASSLGLTRTGSYEQYFGPGTRLTVT.

This chain uses TRBV30 with TRBJ1-6; 8 nucleotides line up with TRBD1. The trim removed 4 bases at V and 9 bases at J, leaving 8 bases unmatched. This CDR3 has 14 amino acids. Germline lookup yields CDR1 GTSNPN and CDR2 SVGIG (reference sequence). This CDR3 reads CAWKTGEGLSPLHF. The CDR3 DNA is TGTGCCTGGAAGACAGGGGAAGGACTTTCACCCCTCCACTTT.

This chain joins TRBV4-3 and TRBJ2-3; no firm D call. Trimming shortened V by 0 bases and J by 1 base, and 11 bases separated the two germline ends. The length of the CDR3 is 16 residues. Germline V CDR1 and CDR2: LGHNA, YSLEER. The DNA of the CDR3 is TGCGCCAGCAGCCAAGACTTCCTAGGCCGCACAGATACGCAGTATTTT. Its translation is CASSQDFLGRTDTQYF.

The chain combines TRBV5-4 with TRBJ2-1; D is perhaps TRBD2 (6 bases). Germline CDR1 SGHNT, CDR2 YYREEE (reference sequence). V was cut by 4 bases and J by 7 bases, with 18 bases left in between. The CDR3 totals 15 residues. CDR3 bases: TGTGCCAGCAGCCCCGGATCGCGGGACCGGAATGAGCAGTTCTTC. As protein: CASSPGSRDRNEQFF.